These 32 T cell receptor beta chains originate from one sample sequenced in a study of neurological immune-mediated disorders. One entry per CDR3 protein results from TCRdb running MiXCR on the 5' RACE reads. The sample carries 80,000 to 85,000 distinct CDR3 sequences, just over 2.5% recorded once. Sequencing was done on a sample of PBMCs. The receptor source for this set is a woman in her 30s with multiple sclerosis.

This clonotype occurred many times. CDR3 sequence reads: CASSLGLAGQETQYF. The CDR3 bases are TGTGCCAGCAGCTTAGGACTAGCGGGACAAGAGACCCAGTACTTC. The gene calls are TRBV11-2 and TRBJ2-5; TRBD2 matches 11 bases. Trimming at V came to 1 base and at J to 2 bases, leaving 0 bases not matched to a gene. The CDR3 spans 15 residues. Per the germline V gene, CDR1 is SGHAT and CDR2 is FQNNGV.

The table lists this clonotype with many counts. The chain combines TRBV19 with TRBJ2-1; 15 bases fit TRBD2. The CDR3 runs to 14 residues. CDR1 and CDR2 (germline): LNHDA, SQIVND (reference sequence). V gave up 4 bases and J gave up 9 bases; unmatched junction bases: 1. CDR3 loop: CASSTGLAGGEQFF. The CDR3 nucleotides are TGTGCCAGTAGTACGGGACTAGCGGGAGGTGAGCAGTTCTTC.

This clonotype appeared many times. Here the CDR3 DNA reads TGCGCCAGCAGAATAATATTTCCCGCAGATACGCAGTATTTT. Residues: CASRIIFPADTQYF. The V and J genes are TRBV5-1 and TRBJ2-3; D unclear. V lost 5 bases and J lost 4, with 14 bases in between. The CDR3 has 14 amino acids. Germline CDR1 reads SGHRS; CDR2 reads YFSETQ.

This clonotype was observed many times. This chain connects TRBV7-2 to TRBJ2-7; TRBD2 matches 12 bases. The germline CDR1 and CDR2 sequences are SGHTA and FQGNSA. This CDR3 comprises 15 residues. V lost 5 bases and J lost 7; bases outside the gene matches: 9. CDR3 coding DNA: TGTGCCAGCAGCCTAACTCTAGCGGGGGGGGAGGAGCAGTACTTC. This sequence encodes CASSLTLAGGEEQYF.

This clonotype came up a few times. A much more abundant neighbour one base away suggests this may be a read error. The V gene is TRBV7-6, the J gene TRBJ2-7; D is ambiguous. This CDR3 comprises 12 residues. Germline-derived CDR1 and CDR2 are SGHVS and FNYEAQ. The CDR3: CDSSNPRGEQYF. In DNA, the CDR3 is TGTGACAGCAGCAACCCGCGTGGGGAGCAGTACTTC.

This clonotype showed up many times. The chain employs TRBV20-1 and TRBJ2-1; TRBD2 is a possible D gene (5 bases). Trimming left V 3 bases short and J 0 bases short, with 9 bases between. The CDR3 has 14 amino acids. Germline assignment: CDR1 DFQATT and CDR2 SNEGSKA (reference sequence). For the CDR3, the DNA is TGCAGTGCTAGGCAGCGGAGCTCCTACAATGAGCAGTTCTTC. It translates to CSARQRSSYNEQFF.

There are many counts of this clonotype. CDR3 DNA: TGCGCCAGCAGCTTGGAATCAGCAGGGAGTGGCTACACCTTC. This encodes CASSLESAGSGYTF. The chain joins TRBV5-1 to TRBJ1-2, with a tentative D call TRBD1 (5 bases). Between the trimmed V and J ends, which lost 0 bases and 7 bases, there was a span of 13 bases. Germline V lookup: CDR1 SGHRS, CDR2 YFSETQ. This CDR3 is built from 14 residues. The full variable domain, with the rest looked up from reference TRBV5-1 and TRBJ1-2, is KAGVTQTPRYLIKTRGQQVTLSCSPISGHRSVSWYQQTPGQGLQFLFEYFSETQRNKGNFPGRFSGRQFSNSRSEMNVSTLELGDSALYLCASSLESAGSGYTFGSGTRLTVV.

This clonotype was recorded many times. V gene TRBV21-1 combines with J gene TRBJ1-1; the DNA was not used to check the table's D call, TRBD1. TRBV21-1 is designated a pseudogene. The CDR3 contains 16 residues. The CDR3: CASSKDEEAGDTEAFF. Here the CDR3 DNA reads TGTGCCAGCAGCAAAGACGAGGAGGCAGGGGACACTGAAGCTTTCTTT.

This clonotype was detected many times. The CDR3: CSARKLAGRGETQYF. As DNA, the CDR3 is TGCAGTGCTAGGAAACTAGCGGGAAGAGGGGAGACCCAGTACTTC. The rearrangement joins TRBV20-1 to TRBJ2-5, with 10 bases aligning to TRBD2. There are 15 residues in the CDR3. The V gene's germline CDR1 is DFQATT and CDR2 SNEGSKA (reference sequence). J gave up 5 bases and V 3 bases, and 9 bases lay outside the gene matches.

This clonotype was seen many times. V gene TRBV7-2 combines with J gene TRBJ2-2; a weak D match, TRBD1 (6 bases). CDR1 and CDR2 (germline): SGHTA, FQGNSA. The CDR3 loop spans 15 amino acids. V was clipped by 3 bases and J by 4 bases, with 12 bases between them. This CDR3 is CASSFDRLSTGELFF. The DNA of the CDR3 is TGTGCCAGCAGCTTTGACAGGCTATCCACCGGGGAGCTGTTTTTT.

This clonotype was seen many times. The chain links TRBV7-6 to TRBJ1-1, with D tentatively TRBD1 (5 bases). The V gene's germline CDR1 is SGHVS and CDR2 FNYEAQ. This CDR3 comprises 14 residues. Trimming took off 3 bases at V and 5 bases at J, with 13 bases between the two ends. The CDR3 DNA follows: TGTGCCAGCAGCTTGACATGGGGCAGGACTGAAGCTTTCTTT. Translating gives CASSLTWGRTEAFF.

This clonotype was observed many times. This chain links TRBV29-1 with TRBJ2-5; 8 nucleotides agree with TRBD1. Germline CDR1 reads SQVTM; CDR2 reads ANQGSEA. The CDR3 runs to 11 residues. With 7 bases clipped from V and 5 bases from J, the junction kept 3 bases outside the gene matches. The chain's CDR3 is CSAPGGETQYF. In DNA, the CDR3 is TGCAGCGCCCCAGGGGGCGAGACCCAGTACTTC.

This clonotype was recorded many times. The rearrangement uses TRBV7-8 and TRBJ2-3; D is perhaps TRBD1 or TRBD2 (5 bases each). The CDR3 contains 14 residues. V was clipped by 5 bases and J by 7 bases, with 16 bases between them. CDR1 and CDR2 from the germline V gene are SGHVS and FQNEAQ. CDR3 bases: TGTGCCAGCAGCCCAAAGAGGGGAGCAAATACGCAGTATTTT. Translating it yields CASSPKRGANTQYF.

This clonotype was recorded at least ten times. The chain carries TRBV20-1 and TRBJ2-2, with D possibly being TRBD2 (5 bases). Trimming pared 0 bases from V and 2 bases from J, leaving 13 bases between. Germline CDR1 DFQATT, CDR2 SNEGSKA (reference sequence). The CDR3 runs to 16 residues. Here the CDR3 DNA reads TGCAGTGCTAGAGAAGCGGCCCGCGGAAACACCGGGGAGCTGTTTTTT. Its protein is CSAREAARGNTGELFF.

This clonotype was recorded at least ten times. The rearrangement links TRBV20-1 to TRBJ2-7; D is ambiguous. V was shortened by 1 base and J by 6 bases, with 10 bases between the two germline ends. Germline assignment: CDR1 DFQATT and CDR2 SNEGSKA (reference sequence). The CDR3 loop spans 12 amino acids. The CDR3 DNA is TGCAGTGCTAGAGGGCAGGCTATCGAGCAGTACTTC. Translation gives CSARGQAIEQYF.

This clonotype was recorded a few times. The chain carries TRBV6-5 and TRBJ1-2; D may be TRBD1 (6 bases). The CDR3 is 15 amino acids. The V gene lost 4 bases and the J gene lost 4 bases, with 16 bases spanning the gap. CDR1 is MNHEY, CDR2 SVGAGI, per germline. The CDR3 loop is CASSFSEGVSYGYTF. CDR3 DNA sequence: TGTGCCAGCAGTTTCTCTGAGGGGGTTTCCTATGGCTACACCTTC.

A few counts support this clonotype. CDR3 protein: CASSQAQGYEQYF. The CDR3 DNA reads TGTGCCAGCAGCCAAGCGCAGGGGTACGAGCAGTACTTC. J is TRBJ2-7 and V is TRBV14, with a tentative D call TRBD1 (6 bases). V lost 1 base and J lost 4, with 8 bases in between. The CDR3 sequence is 13 residues long. Per germline, CDR1 SGHDN and CDR2 FVKESK.

This clonotype has ten or more counts. The chain uses TRBV5-1 and TRBJ2-3; no clear D. This CDR3 has 14 residues. Trimming left V 0 bases short and J 2 bases short, with 7 bases between. Germline CDR1 SGHRS, CDR2 YFSETQ. The CDR3, as DNA: TGCGCCAGCAGCTTGGGGTTAATCACAGATACGCAGTATTTT. Amino acid sequence: CASSLGLITDTQYF.

The chain couples TRBV24-1 to TRBJ2-7; D may be TRBD1 (5 bases). The V and J ends lost 2 bases and 2 bases respectively, with 12 bases between them. The CDR3 length is 15 residues. Germline loops: CDR1 KGHDR, CDR2 SFDVKD. The CDR3 region is CATSDSRTRTYEQYF. The CDR3 DNA follows: TGTGCCACCAGTGATTCCCGGACACGGACCTACGAGCAGTACTTC.

This clonotype showed up just a few times. This clone may be a read error of a much larger clone one base away. The chain uses TRBV21-1 and TRBJ1-6. TRBV21-1 is a known pseudogene. The CDR3 contains 12 residues. The CDR3 spells CASSKVDSPLNF. CDR3 sequence (DNA): TGTGCCAGCAGCAAAGTGGATTCACCCCTCAACTTT.

This clonotype appeared many times. The chain employs TRBV20-1 and TRBJ2-1; 9 bases are a match to TRBD2. Germline CDR1 DFQATT, CDR2 SNEGSKA (reference sequence). V gave up 5 bases and J gave up 5 bases; unmatched junction bases: 10. The CDR3 consists of 15 residues. The CDR3 coding sequence is TGCAGTGCTGGGGGCCTAGCGGGAACGGACAATGAGCAGTTCTTC. It yields the protein CSAGGLAGTDNEQFF.

This clonotype was recorded at least ten times. This sequence joins TRBV28 and TRBJ2-1; 8 positions agree with TRBD2. The trim removed 6 bases at V and 7 bases at J, leaving 8 bases unmatched. CDR1 is MDHEN, CDR2 SYDVKM, per germline. CDR3 length equals 14 residues. The CDR3 bases are TGTGCCAGCAGCTATCTAGGACTAGCAAATGAGCAGTTCTTC. Protein product: CASSYLGLANEQFF.

This clonotype was seen many times. The rearrangement links TRBV5-5 to TRBJ1-1; unclear D gene. The CDR3 contains 14 residues. Trimming removed 2 bases at V and 4 bases at J, with 12 bases between. Per germline, CDR1 SGHKS and CDR2 YYEKEE (reference sequence). Here the CDR3 DNA reads TGTGCCAGCAGCTTTAGGGCGGCCAGCACTGAAGCTTTCTTT. Protein: CASSFRAASTEAFF.

This clonotype was seen many times. The chain has TRBV12-3 or TRBV12-4 and TRBJ2-1, with a possible D match to TRBD2 (6 bases). This CDR3 comprises 15 residues. The V gene lost 2 bases and the J gene lost 5 bases, with 13 bases spanning the gap. The CDR3 spells CASSLSWRVDNEQFF. CDR3 nucleotide sequence: TGTGCCAGCAGTTTATCGTGGAGGGTGGACAATGAGCAGTTCTTC.

As regards this clonotype: This sequence may be a read error, since a much larger clone differs from it by one base. The rearrangement links TRBV12-3 or TRBV12-4 to TRBJ1-5; 9 bases align to TRBD1. CDR3 length equals 15 residues. Here the CDR3 reads CASSSTGGSNQHQHF. CDR3 coding DNA: TGTGCCAGCAGCTCGACAGGGGGAAGCAATCAGCACCAGCATTTT.

This clonotype appeared many times. The rearrangement joins TRBV7-9 to TRBJ2-3; no clear D gene. CDR1 SEHNR and CDR2 FQNEAQ come from the germline V gene (reference sequence). Between the trimmed V and J ends, which lost 5 bases and 0 bases, there was a span of 3 bases. This CDR3 region has 12 residues. CDR3 loop: CASSPSTDTQYF. The CDR3 nucleotides read TGTGCCAGCAGCCCCAGCACAGATACGCAGTATTTT.

This clonotype was recorded many times. The chain recombines TRBV5-1 with TRBJ2-2, with a possible D match to TRBD1 (6 bases). The germline CDR1 and CDR2 sequences are SGHRS and YFSETQ. Trimming left V 3 bases short and J 1 base short, with 10 bases between. The CDR3 spans 15 residues. This chain's CDR3 is CASSSDRLNTGELFF. DNA for the CDR3: TGCGCCAGCAGCTCCGACAGGCTGAACACCGGGGAGCTGTTTTTT. The whole variable domain, remainder taken from reference TRBV5-1 and TRBJ2-2, is KAGVTQTPRYLIKTRGQQVTLSCSPISGHRSVSWYQQTPGQGLQFLFEYFSETQRNKGNFPGRFSGRQFSNSRSEMNVSTLELGDSALYLCASSSDRLNTGELFFGEGSRLTVL.

This clonotype occurred many times. The V and J genes are TRBV29-1 and TRBJ2-1; 9 nucleotides line up with TRBD2. The CDR3 covers 18 residues. V shed 4 bases, J shed 5 bases, and the junction held 18 bases outside the gene matches. CDR1 is SQVTM and CDR2 is ANQGSEA in the germline V gene. Here the CDR3 DNA reads TGCAGCGTTGCTTCGCGTTTGGTCCCCCTAGCGGGGAACAATGAGCAGTTCTTC. Amino acids: CSVASRLVPLAGNNEQFF.

This clonotype was counted at least ten times. This chain connects TRBV9 to TRBJ1-1; no firm D call. Trimming shortened V by 2 bases and J by 6 bases, and 14 bases separated the two germline ends. The germline gives CDR1 SGDLS, CDR2 YYNGEE. This CDR3 is 14 amino acids long. The CDR3, as DNA: TGTGCCAGCAGCGTTAAGGCCAGCTACTCTGAAGCTTTCTTT. It codes for CASSVKASYSEAFF.

This clonotype was detected ten times or more. J is TRBJ2-1 and V is TRBV7-9; D not certain. V lost 8 bases, J lost 4 bases, and 12 bases lay in between. The CDR3 length is 13 residues. The germline V gene encodes CDR1 SEHNR and CDR2 FQNEAQ (reference sequence). CDR3 loop: CASSELSYNEQFF. The CDR3 DNA follows: TGTGCCAGCTCTGAGCTCTCTTACAATGAGCAGTTCTTC.

This clonotype was counted at least ten times. V and J are TRBV5-1 and TRBJ2-5; D unclear. The V end lost 0 bases, the J end lost 5 bases, and 14 bases lay between the germline ends. The CDR3 covers 15 residues. Germline V gene sequence: CDR1 SGHRS, CDR2 YFSETQ. The CDR3 sequence is CASSLAFNPSETQYF. In DNA, the CDR3 is TGCGCCAGCAGCTTGGCTTTCAACCCATCGGAGACCCAGTACTTC.

This clonotype was seen many times. This may come from a read error, since a much larger clone is one base off. V and J are TRBV6-2 or TRBV6-3 and TRBJ2-7; 8 bases are a match to TRBD1. Germline values: CDR1 MNHEY, CDR2 SVGEGT. V lost 8 bases and J lost 7; bases outside the gene matches: 7. The CDR3 totals 12 residues. The CDR3 region is CASGDRGQEQYF. CDR3 nucleotides: TGTGCCAGCGGCGACAGGGGCCAAGAGCAGTACTTC.